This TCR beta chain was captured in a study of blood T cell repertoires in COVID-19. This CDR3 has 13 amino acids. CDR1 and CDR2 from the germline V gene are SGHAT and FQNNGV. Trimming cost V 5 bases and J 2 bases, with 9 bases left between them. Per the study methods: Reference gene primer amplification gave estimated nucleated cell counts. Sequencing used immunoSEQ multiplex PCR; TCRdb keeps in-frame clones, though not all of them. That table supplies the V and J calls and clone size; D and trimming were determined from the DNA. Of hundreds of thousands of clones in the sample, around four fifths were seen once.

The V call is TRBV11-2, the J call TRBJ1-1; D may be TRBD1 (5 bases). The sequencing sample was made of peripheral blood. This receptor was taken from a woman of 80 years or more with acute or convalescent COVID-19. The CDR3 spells CASSVGQNTEAFF. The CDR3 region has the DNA TGTGCCAGCAGCGTCGGACAAAACACTGAAGCTTTCTTT.